Listed below are T cell receptor beta chains from one sample, sequenced in a study of molecular identifiers for immune sequencing clone quantification. TCRdb reprocessed the PCR reads with MiXCR, giving one entry per CDR3 protein. Here the sample spans over 600,000 distinct CDR3 sequences, about 20% being singletons. The material sequenced was naive CD8+ T cells from blood, with Jurkat cell RNA spiked in. All receptors come from a human donor in good health. Some libraries in this study had Jurkat cell RNA spiked in. Both conserved end residues are part of each CDR3. Each record gives: CDR3 protein, CDR3 DNA, D gene, V gene, clone size, J gene. A D gene is named only where the DNA matches it firmly. Clone size is shown for a subset of rows, as once, few, many or a class of expanded clone.

cdr3_aa: CASSRTGHNEQYF
cdr3_nt: TGCGCCAGCAGCCGGACGGGGCACAACGAGCAGTACTTC
d_call: NA
v_call: TRBV10-2
clone_size: many
j_call: TRBJ2-7

cdr3_aa: CASSFEGRDYDEQFF
cdr3_nt: TGTGCCAGCAGCTTTGAGGGACGGGACTACGATGAGCAGTTCTTC
d_call: TRBD2
v_call: TRBV7-2
clone_size: few
j_call: TRBJ2-1

cdr3_aa: CASSDDRDRGTNTIYF
cdr3_nt: TGTGCCAGCAGTGACGACCGGGACAGGGGTACAAACACCATATATTTT
d_call: TRBD1
v_call: TRBV2
clone_size: NA
j_call: TRBJ1-3

cdr3_aa: CAISESSNTGELFF
cdr3_nt: TGTGCCATCAGTGAGTCTTCAAACACCGGGGAGCTGTTTTTT
d_call: NA
v_call: TRBV10-3
clone_size: many
j_call: TRBJ2-2

cdr3_aa: CASSQSAGRREPGELFF
cdr3_nt: TGCGCCAGCAGTCAATCAGCAGGGAGGCGGGAGCCCGGGGAGCTGTTTTTT
d_call: TRBD2
v_call: TRBV23-1
clone_size: many
j_call: TRBJ2-2

cdr3_aa: CASSPGTSGGNEQFF
cdr3_nt: TGTGCCAGCAGCCCCGGGACTAGCGGAGGCAATGAGCAGTTCTTC
d_call: TRBD2
v_call: TRBV11-2
clone_size: many
j_call: TRBJ2-1

cdr3_aa: CASSWRDRGKKTYGYTF
cdr3_nt: TGTGCCAGCAGTTGGAGGGACAGGGGTAAGAAGACCTATGGCTACACCTTC
d_call: TRBD1
v_call: TRBV6-5
clone_size: many
j_call: TRBJ1-2

cdr3_aa: CVSSPSTEAFF
cdr3_nt: TGTGTCAGCAGCCCCTCAACTGAAGCTTTCTTT
d_call: NA
v_call: TRBV7-9
clone_size: NA
j_call: TRBJ1-1

cdr3_aa: CASSQDLQVDSWEQYF
cdr3_nt: TGCGCCAGCAGCCAAGATCTTCAGGTAGACAGTTGGGAGCAGTACTTC
d_call: NA
v_call: TRBV4-3
clone_size: many
j_call: TRBJ2-7

cdr3_aa: CASSPGQGLHEQYF
cdr3_nt: TGCGCCAGCAGCCCGGGACAGGGCCTCCACGAGCAGTACTTC
d_call: TRBD1
v_call: TRBV5-1
clone_size: many
j_call: TRBJ2-7

cdr3_aa: CATSRASQHF
cdr3_nt: TGTGCCACCTCACGGGCTTCCCAGCATTTT
d_call: NA
v_call: TRBV5-4
clone_size: many
j_call: TRBJ1-5

cdr3_aa: CAWSGAGDRGNQPQHF
cdr3_nt: TGTGCCTGGAGTGGGGCCGGGGACAGGGGCAATCAGCCCCAGCATTTT
d_call: TRBD1
v_call: TRBV30
clone_size: many
j_call: TRBJ1-5

cdr3_aa: CSARAGLNTDTQYF
cdr3_nt: TGCAGTGCTAGGGCGGGCCTAAACACAGATACGCAGTATTTT
d_call: NA
v_call: TRBV20-1
clone_size: few
j_call: TRBJ2-3

cdr3_aa: CASRPGQGIGLEKLFF
cdr3_nt: TGTGCCAGCAGACCGGGACAGGGAATTGGTCTGGAAAAACTGTTTTTT
d_call: TRBD1
v_call: TRBV12-3/TRBV12-4
clone_size: NA
j_call: TRBJ1-4

cdr3_aa: CASTTSNTEAFF
cdr3_nt: TGTGCCAGCACCACATCAAACACTGAAGCTTTCTTT
d_call: NA
v_call: TRBV6-2/TRBV6-3
clone_size: many
j_call: TRBJ1-1

cdr3_aa: CASRGPGLEETQYF
cdr3_nt: TGTGCCAGCAGAGGTCCAGGGCTAGAAGAGACCCAGTACTTC
d_call: NA
v_call: TRBV7-9
clone_size: many
j_call: TRBJ2-5

cdr3_aa: CAWSEYNEKLFF
cdr3_nt: TGTGCCTGGAGCGAGTATAATGAAAAACTGTTTTTT
d_call: NA
v_call: TRBV30
clone_size: many
j_call: TRBJ1-4

cdr3_aa: CASSPPDSHQETQYF
cdr3_nt: TGTGCCAGTAGTCCACCGGACAGCCACCAAGAGACCCAGTACTTC
d_call: NA
v_call: TRBV19
clone_size: many
j_call: TRBJ2-5

cdr3_aa: CASSPRSLAGADRTDTQYF
cdr3_nt: TGTGCCAGCAGTCCCAGGTCCCTAGCGGGGGCCGATCGAACAGATACGCAGTATTTT
d_call: TRBD2
v_call: TRBV7-9
clone_size: many
j_call: TRBJ2-3

cdr3_aa: CASSSSATGPSSYEQYF
cdr3_nt: TGTGCCAGCAGTTCCTCCGCGACGGGACCGTCGTCCTACGAGCAGTACTTC
d_call: NA
v_call: TRBV28
clone_size: many
j_call: TRBJ2-7

cdr3_aa: CAAPGWGANVLTF
cdr3_nt: TGTGCCGCCCCTGGGTGGGGGGCCAACGTCCTGACTTTC
d_call: NA
v_call: TRBV30
clone_size: many
j_call: TRBJ2-6

cdr3_aa: CASSLGPGQRSTDTQYF
cdr3_nt: TGTGCCAGCAGCTTAGGTCCAGGGCAGAGATCCACAGATACGCAGTATTTT
d_call: NA
v_call: TRBV7-9
clone_size: many
j_call: TRBJ2-3

cdr3_aa: CASSETSRSNYEQYF
cdr3_nt: TGCGCCAGCAGTGAGACTAGTAGGAGCAACTACGAGCAGTACTTC
d_call: NA
v_call: TRBV10-2
clone_size: NA
j_call: TRBJ2-7

cdr3_aa: CASSQGRLMANEKLFF
cdr3_nt: TGCGCCAGCAGCCAAGGCCGACTTATGGCTAATGAAAAACTGTTTTTT
d_call: NA
v_call: TRBV4-3
clone_size: NA
j_call: TRBJ1-4

cdr3_aa: CATLAGTLNTEAFF
cdr3_nt: TGTGCCACTCTAGCCGGGACTTTGAACACTGAAGCTTTCTTT
d_call: NA
v_call: TRBV28
clone_size: many
j_call: TRBJ1-1

cdr3_aa: CASSPLSPGADTQYF
cdr3_nt: TGTGCCAGCAGTCCCTTGAGCCCCGGTGCAGATACGCAGTATTTT
d_call: NA
v_call: TRBV27
clone_size: many
j_call: TRBJ2-3

cdr3_aa: CASSQDLADYNEQFF
cdr3_nt: TGCGCCAGCAGCCAAGATCTGGCAGATTACAATGAGCAGTTCTTC
d_call: NA
v_call: TRBV4-3
clone_size: many
j_call: TRBJ2-1

cdr3_aa: CASSEGLAGRNEQFF
cdr3_nt: TGTGCCAGCAGCGAGGGACTAGCAGGTCGCAATGAGCAGTTCTTC
d_call: TRBD2
v_call: TRBV9
clone_size: NA
j_call: TRBJ2-1

cdr3_aa: CASSPPAGETQYF
cdr3_nt: TGTGCCAGCAGCCCCCCGGCGGGAGAGACCCAGTACTTC
d_call: NA
v_call: TRBV11-2
clone_size: many
j_call: TRBJ2-5

cdr3_aa: CSVVGGVLGTQYF
cdr3_nt: TGCAGCGTTGTAGGCGGAGTCCTAGGGACCCAGTACTTC
d_call: NA
v_call: TRBV29-1
clone_size: many
j_call: TRBJ2-5

cdr3_aa: CASSTVRTRSYNEQFF
cdr3_nt: TGTGCCAGCAGCACCGTTCGGACTAGATCCTACAATGAGCAGTTCTTC
d_call: TRBD2
v_call: TRBV11-2
clone_size: many
j_call: TRBJ2-1

cdr3_aa: CASSLWAASGSDEQFF
cdr3_nt: TGTGCCAGCAGCTTGTGGGCGGCTAGCGGGAGTGATGAGCAGTTCTTC
d_call: TRBD2
v_call: TRBV5-6
clone_size: few
j_call: TRBJ2-1

cdr3_aa: CASGLDVSLSGETQYF
cdr3_nt: TGTGCTAGTGGTTTGGATGTAAGCCTCAGCGGGGAGACCCAGTACTTC
d_call: NA
v_call: TRBV12-5
clone_size: many
j_call: TRBJ2-5

cdr3_aa: CSWGISGISTDTQYF
cdr3_nt: TGCAGCTGGGGGATTTCGGGGATTAGCACAGATACGCAGTATTTT
d_call: NA
v_call: TRBV29-1
clone_size: many
j_call: TRBJ2-3

cdr3_aa: CASSVFTVPRDQYF
cdr3_nt: TGTGCCAGCAGCGTATTCACGGTTCCAAGAGACCAGTACTTC
d_call: NA
v_call: TRBV9
clone_size: NA
j_call: TRBJ2-5

cdr3_aa: CASSHPTGFSSPLHF
cdr3_nt: TGCGCCAGCAGCCACCCAACAGGGTTTAGTTCACCCCTCCACTTT
d_call: NA
v_call: TRBV4-1
clone_size: NA
j_call: TRBJ1-6

cdr3_aa: CASSSGTGTIWDPGANVLTF
cdr3_nt: TGCGCCAGCAGCTCCGGGACAGGGACTATTTGGGATCCTGGGGCCAACGTCCTGACTTTC
d_call: TRBD1
v_call: TRBV5-1
clone_size: many
j_call: TRBJ2-6

cdr3_aa: CASSLSGGPYDEQFF
cdr3_nt: TGTGCCAGCAGTTTATCGGGGGGCCCCTACGATGAGCAGTTCTTC
d_call: NA
v_call: TRBV27
clone_size: NA
j_call: TRBJ2-1

cdr3_aa: CASSQDGQGLAKNIQYF
cdr3_nt: TGCGCCAGCAGCCAAGATGGACAGGGTTTAGCCAAAAACATTCAGTACTTC
d_call: TRBD1
v_call: TRBV4-3
clone_size: many
j_call: TRBJ2-4